This TCR beta chain was obtained from a study of T cells after yellow fever vaccination. Study-wide context: Any fraction with a low cell number was prepared using SMART-Seq v4 Ultra Low Input.

Synthesis of TCR cDNA relied on 5'RACE template switching, which attached a universal primer site and UMIs. MiXCR, applied by TCRdb to the 5' RACE reads, yields one record per CDR3 protein. Here the sample spans fewer than 350,000 distinct CDR3 sequences, roughly 8.7% being singletons. Overall study results and limits: Re-detected after boosting: most primary clones, 96% of CD4 and around 86% of CD8. The presence of abundant clonotypes contaminating from the bulk population was possible in FACS-sorted repertoires.

Germline V gene data show CDR1 as MNHEY and CDR2 as SVGAGI. The ends were cut back, 4 bases at V and 5 bases at J, with 17 bases in the middle. The CDR3 runs 15 residues. In regard to this clonotype: Its target is unknown.

The rearrangement uses TRBV6-5 and TRBJ1-1; a weak D match, TRBD1 (6 bases). The input for sequencing was PBMCs, taken on the day of the first yellow fever vaccination. The TCR was taken from a man in his late teens or twenties who received the YFV17D yellow fever vaccine. CDR3 in DNA: TGTGCCAGCAGTTCTAATCAGGGGCGGTGGACTGAAGCTTTCTTT. It is translated as CASSSNQGRWTEAFF.